These 10 T cell receptor beta chains share one sample of origin, sequenced in a study of blood T cell repertoires in COVID-19. Some clones are missing from TCRdb's copy, which holds only in-frame ones; the method was immunoSEQ multiplex PCR. The profile shows approximately 220,000 clones, about 88% of them singletons. The specimen was peripheral blood. Receptor source: a middle-aged man who had recovered from COVID-19.

The table lists this clone with a count of one. The chain carries TRBV7-9 and TRBJ1-1; no reliable D call. V lost 0 bases and J lost 4, with 6 bases in between. Germline lookup yields CDR1 SEHNR and CDR2 FQNEAQ (reference sequence). The CDR3 spans 13 residues. The CDR3 protein is CASSLAVSTEAFF. CDR3 sequence (DNA): TGTGCCAGCAGCTTAGCGGTGAGCACTGAAGCTTTCTTT. Full variable domain (outside the CDR3, taken from reference TRBV7-9 and TRBJ1-1): DTGVSQNPRHKITKRGQNVTFRCDPISEHNRLYWYRQTLGQGPEFLTYFQNEAQLEKSRLLSDRFSAERPKGSFSTLEIQRTEQGDSAMYLCASSLAVSTEAFFGQGTRLTVV.

V is TRBV5-1 and J is TRBJ2-1; TRBD2 agrees at 15 bases. The CDR3 contains 20 residues. Germline V gene lookup returns CDR1 SGHRS and CDR2 YFSETQ. The V segment lost 4 bases and the J segment 0 bases; nucleotides outside the gene matches: 11. The CDR3 spells CASSIGPGTSGGSSYNEQFF. In DNA, the CDR3 is TGCGCCAGCAGCATTGGGCCAGGGACTAGCGGGGGGAGCTCCTACAATGAGCAGTTCTTC.

The genes are TRBV2 and TRBJ2-1, with unresolved D. The length of the CDR3 is 16 residues. The V gene's germline CDR1 is SNHLY and CDR2 FYNNEI. Trimming cost V 2 bases and J 4 bases, with 15 bases left between them. The CDR3 loop reads CASSERPGWNYNEQFF. The DNA for the CDR3 is TGTGCCAGCAGTGAAAGGCCAGGCTGGAATTACAATGAGCAGTTCTTC.

The chain has TRBV19 and TRBJ2-2; 10 bases line up with TRBD2. The germline V gene encodes CDR1 LNHDA and CDR2 SQIVND (reference sequence). This CDR3 comprises 15 residues. V lost 2 bases to trimming and J lost 6 bases; unmatched junction nucleotides: 3. Written as DNA, the CDR3 is TGTGCCAGTAGTATAAGCGGGAGGGCCTCCGGGGAGCTGTTTTTT. This sequence encodes CASSISGRASGELFF.

This sequence joins TRBV5-4 and TRBJ1-6; 10 positions match TRBD1. The CDR3 loop spans 15 amino acids. Trimming at V came to 3 bases and at J to 7 bases, leaving 4 bases not matched to a gene. The germline CDR1 and CDR2 sequences are SGHNT and YYREEE (reference sequence). CDR3 residues: CASSWDRGDNSPLHF. For the CDR3, the DNA is TGTGCCAGCAGCTGGGACAGGGGCGACAATTCACCCCTCCACTTT.

The table lists this clone with a few counts. This chain links TRBV6-6 with TRBJ2-2; tentative D call: TRBD2 (5 bases). Germline loops: CDR1 MNHNY, CDR2 SVGAGI (reference sequence). The CDR3 runs to 14 residues. Trimming cost V 0 bases and J 4 bases, with 6 bases left between them. This CDR3 reads CASSYSTTTGELFF. Written as DNA, the CDR3 is TGTGCCAGCAGTTACTCGACTACCACCGGGGAGCTGTTTTTT.

V and J are TRBV29-1 and TRBJ1-5, with D possibly matching TRBD1 (6 bases). The CDR3 spans 14 residues. V was shortened by 7 bases and J by 7 bases, with 20 bases between the two germline ends. CDR1 is SQVTM and CDR2 is ANQGSEA in the germline V gene. The CDR3 loop is CSARSGGSGQPQHF. The CDR3 DNA follows: TGCAGCGCCCGCTCTGGGGGCTCGGGACAGCCCCAGCATTTT.

The rearrangement uses TRBV24-1 and TRBJ2-3; 12 bases agree with TRBD2. V dropped 4 bases and J dropped 3; count of bases not matched to a gene: 7. This CDR3 comprises 17 residues. Germline lookup yields CDR1 KGHDR and CDR2 SFDVKD. Written as DNA, the CDR3 is TGTGCCACCAGTGAGATTACTAGCGGGAGGAGTACAGATACGCAGTATTTT. Amino acids: CATSEITSGRSTDTQYF.

The chain carries TRBV11-2 and TRBJ1-3; D is perhaps TRBD1 (6 bases). With 3 bases removed from V and 0 bases from J, the gap between germline ends came to 9 bases. This CDR3 has 15 amino acids. The germline CDR1 and CDR2 sequences are SGHAT and FQNNGV. The CDR3 here is CASSFYRASGNTIYF. As DNA, the CDR3 is TGTGCCAGCAGCTTCTACAGGGCCTCTGGAAACACCATATATTTT. Full variable domain (remainder filled in from reference TRBV11-2 and TRBJ1-3): EAGVAQSPRYKIIEKRQSVAFWCNPISGHATLYWYQQILGQGPKLLIQFQNNGVVDDSQLPKDRFSAERLKGVDSTLKIQPAKLEDSAVYLCASSFYRASGNTIYFGEGSWLTVV.

In its sample, this clone was seen once. The chain couples TRBV6-1 to TRBJ1-6, with D maybe TRBD1 (5 bases). Per the germline V gene, CDR1 is MNHNS and CDR2 is SASEGT. The length of the CDR3 is 13 residues. With 3 bases removed from V and 10 bases from J, the gap between germline ends came to 10 bases. The CDR3 here is CASSDREGSPLHF. DNA of the CDR3: TGTGCCAGCAGTGACAGGGAAGGGTCACCCCTCCACTTT.